The 14 T cell receptor beta chains below all came from one sample that was sequenced in a study of response to subunit inactivated influenza vaccine. TCRdb passed the RT-PCR reads through MiXCR, listing each CDR3 protein once. The table records about 620,000 distinct CDR3 sequences, approximately 10% of them present only once. These data also featured in a second study, about T cells expressing NK-cell markers. That paper adds: UMIs accompanied the 5'RACE template switching by which TCR beta cDNA was made.

Sequences were derived from PBMCs from blood, sampled on the day of vaccination. All receptors come from a man over 45 who received an inactivated influenza vaccine.

The chain has TRBV12-3 or TRBV12-4 and TRBJ1-1; D uncertain. V lost 6 bases and J lost 9, with 26 bases in between. The CDR3 runs to 16 residues. CDR3 amino acids: CASSPGGLTALAKAFF. In nucleotides, the CDR3 is TGTGCCAGCAGCCCAGGCGGGCTCACAGCCTTAGCTAAAGCTTTCTTT.

This clonotype was picked up a small number of times. The V gene is TRBV20-1, the J gene TRBJ1-2; TRBD1 aligns across 8 bases. The V gene's germline CDR1 is DFQATT and CDR2 SNEGSKA (reference sequence). The CDR3 totals 13 residues. V dropped 4 bases and J dropped 7; count of bases not matched to a gene: 8. CDR3: CSAIAGGSGGYTF. CDR3 DNA sequence: TGCAGTGCTATAGCAGGGGGCTCTGGTGGCTACACCTTC.

This clonotype was found a few times. The genes are TRBV7-9 and TRBJ2-2; possibly TRBD1 or TRBD2 for D (6 bases each). This CDR3 has 15 amino acids. Germline CDR1 is SEHNR and CDR2 is FQNEAQ (reference sequence). Trimming pared 7 bases from V and 5 bases from J, leaving 17 bases between. The CDR3 reads CASTRTGGETGELFF. The CDR3 nucleotides read TGTGCCAGCACTCGAACCGGGGGCGAAACCGGGGAGCTGTTTTTT.

The CDR3 DNA reads as TGTGCCAGCATATTAGGTGTCCCGGCACTCACAGATACGCAGTATTTT. Its translation: CASILGVPALTDTQYF. This chain uses TRBV12-3 or TRBV12-4 with TRBJ2-3, with no clear D. The CDR3 is made up of 16 amino acids. Trimming took off 7 bases at V and 2 bases at J, with 19 bases between the two ends.

Of note for this clonotype: Since a much larger clone is just one base distant, this may be a read error. The chain couples TRBV12-3 or TRBV12-4 to TRBJ2-3; TRBD2 aligns across 9 bases. The CDR3 runs to 14 residues. Trimming at V came to 6 bases and at J to 1 base, leaving 2 bases not matched to a gene. The CDR3 spells CASRRTSGTDTQYF. CDR3 in DNA: TGTGCCAGCAGGCGGACTAGCGGCACAGATACGCAGTATTTT.

This clonotype was counted between two and nine times. The chain carries TRBV4-2 and TRBJ2-5; the match to TRBD1 covers 7 bases. The CDR3 covers 14 residues. The junction had 3 bases not matched to a gene; V was cut back by 1 base and J by 4 bases. CDR1 is LGHNA and CDR2 is YNFKEQ in the germline V gene. DNA for the CDR3: TGTGCCAGCAGCCAAGCCGACAGGGTAGAGACCCAGTACTTC. This translates into CASSQADRVETQYF.

The V and J genes are TRBV5-1 and TRBJ2-5; 13 nucleotides line up with TRBD2. CDR1 is SGHRS and CDR2 is YFSETQ in the germline V gene. The CDR3 is 17 residues long. The V and J ends lost 3 bases and 2 bases, in that order; junction bases with no gene match: 7. The CDR3 bases are TGCGCCAGCAGCTCGGGACTAGCGGGGACGGAACAAGAGACCCAGTACTTC. Residues: CASSSGLAGTEQETQYF. Based on the CDR3 plus reference TRBV5-1 and TRBJ2-5, the full variable domain is KAGVTQTPRYLIKTRGQQVTLSCSPISGHRSVSWYQQTPGQGLQFLFEYFSETQRNKGNFPGRFSGRQFSNSRSEMNVSTLELGDSALYLCASSSGLAGTEQETQYFGPGTRLLVL.

The chain links TRBV11-1 to TRBJ1-1; D ambiguous. The V end was cut by 5 bases, the J end by 2 bases, with 9 bases between. This CDR3 region has 13 residues. CDR1 is SGHAT, CDR2 FQDESV, per germline (reference sequence). The CDR3 region has the DNA TGTGCCAGCAGCCACACAAAAAACACTGAAGCTTTCTTT. This gives the protein CASSHTKNTEAFF.

Many counts were recorded for this clonotype. CDR3 nucleotide sequence: TGTGCCAGCAGACCCACAGGGGTCACAGATACGCAGTATTTT. This sequence encodes CASRPTGVTDTQYF. The chain is built from TRBV12-3 or TRBV12-4 and TRBJ2-3; 7 bases match TRBD1. The length of the CDR3 is 14 residues. V lost 6 bases to trimming and J lost 2 bases; unmatched junction nucleotides: 5.

This clonotype was observed at least ten times. This chain links TRBV12-3 or TRBV12-4 with TRBJ2-7; D assignment may be TRBD1 or TRBD2 (6 bases each). With 7 bases removed from V and 0 bases from J, the gap between germline ends came to 13 bases. The CDR3 length is 14 residues. The CDR3 reads CASKRGESSYEQYF. DNA for the CDR3: TGTGCCAGCAAAAGGGGGGAGAGCTCCTACGAGCAGTACTTC.

This clonotype was detected a few times. The chain has TRBV12-3 or TRBV12-4 and TRBJ2-7, with D possibly TRBD1 on 5 matching bases. The V and J ends lost 4 bases and 4 bases respectively, with 11 bases between them. This CDR3 comprises 13 residues. CDR3 protein: CASSSIDRYEQYF. CDR3 in DNA: TGTGCCAGCAGTTCCATCGACAGATACGAGCAGTACTTC.

This clonotype came up a few times. The V call is TRBV7-9, the J call TRBJ1-1, with a tentative D call TRBD1 (5 bases). The germline V gene encodes CDR1 SEHNR and CDR2 FQNEAQ (reference sequence). Between the trimmed V and J ends, which lost 6 bases and 6 bases, there was a span of 17 bases. The CDR3 is 14 residues long. The CDR3 loop reads CASSRGGSSAEAFF. The CDR3 nucleotides are TGTGCCAGCAGTCGGGGGGGGAGTTCGGCTGAAGCTTTCTTT.

This clonotype was seen a handful of times. The rearrangement uses TRBV6-6 and TRBJ2-1; no clear D. CDR3 length equals 12 residues. The germline V gene has CDR1 MNHNY and CDR2 SVGAGI (reference sequence). With 7 bases removed from V and 5 bases from J, the gap between germline ends came to 9 bases. DNA for the CDR3: TGTGCCAGCACCGCCAACAACAATGAGCAGTTCTTC. Its protein product is CASTANNNEQFF.

CDR3 sequence (DNA): TGTGCCAGCAGTTTAGGGCCAGGGGGAGCACAAGAGACCCAGTACTTC. Protein sequence: CASSLGPGGAQETQYF. The rearrangement links TRBV12-3 or TRBV12-4 to TRBJ2-5; 7 nucleotides match TRBD1. The CDR3 extends over 16 amino acids. J was trimmed by 2 bases and V by 1 base; bases with no gene match: 7.